This paragraph reports one T cell receptor beta chain. The target antigen is unknown. The data derive from a study of shared clonotypes between healthy human individuals. At the level of the study: Sampling drew on donors who were a couple of women and a few men aged 18 to 49. Study-wide findings and caveats: The low donor count limited represented genetic and exposure-history diversity.

The table came from immunoSEQ multiplex PCR; TCRdb's copy has only in-frame clones and leaves some out. The sample shows under 600,000 clones, over 75% of them seen only once. The TCR sequence derives from a woman aged 35 to 49 in good health. Some clones in this sample may be carry-over from other donors' samples. The specimen sequenced was PBMCs.

CDR3 amino acids: CASSLGLGTDTQYF. In DNA, the CDR3 is TGTGCCAGCAGCTTGGGACTAGGCACAGATACGCAGTATTTT. This rearrangement joins TRBV5-6 to TRBJ2-3; the D gene is possibly TRBD2 (6 bases). Germline V gene sequence: CDR1 SGHDT, CDR2 YYEEEE. The CDR3 has 14 residues. The ends were cut back, 0 bases at V and 1 base at J, with 6 bases in the middle.